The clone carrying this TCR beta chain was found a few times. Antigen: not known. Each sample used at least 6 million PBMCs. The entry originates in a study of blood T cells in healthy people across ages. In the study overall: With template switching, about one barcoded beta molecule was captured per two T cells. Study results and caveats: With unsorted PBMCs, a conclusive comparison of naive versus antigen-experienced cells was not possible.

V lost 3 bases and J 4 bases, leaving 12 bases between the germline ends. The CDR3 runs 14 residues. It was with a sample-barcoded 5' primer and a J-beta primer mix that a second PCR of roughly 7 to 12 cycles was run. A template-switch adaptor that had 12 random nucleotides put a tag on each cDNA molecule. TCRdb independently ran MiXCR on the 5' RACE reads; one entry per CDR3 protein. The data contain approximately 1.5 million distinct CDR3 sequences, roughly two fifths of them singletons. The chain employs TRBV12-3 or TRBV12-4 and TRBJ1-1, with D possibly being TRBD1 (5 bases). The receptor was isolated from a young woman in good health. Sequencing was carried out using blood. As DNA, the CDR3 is TGTGCCAGCAGTTTTGAAGGGGTGGGCACTGAAGCTTTCTTT. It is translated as CASSFEGVGTEAFF.